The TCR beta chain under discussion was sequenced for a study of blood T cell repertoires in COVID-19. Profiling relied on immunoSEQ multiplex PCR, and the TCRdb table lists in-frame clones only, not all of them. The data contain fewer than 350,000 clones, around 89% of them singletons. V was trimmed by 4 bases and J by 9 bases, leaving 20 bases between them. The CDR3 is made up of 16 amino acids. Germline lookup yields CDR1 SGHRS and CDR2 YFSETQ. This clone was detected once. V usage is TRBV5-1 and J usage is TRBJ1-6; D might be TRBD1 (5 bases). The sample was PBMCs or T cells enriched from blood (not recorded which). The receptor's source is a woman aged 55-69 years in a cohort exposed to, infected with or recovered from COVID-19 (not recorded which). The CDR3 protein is CASSLTPPQGSSPLHF. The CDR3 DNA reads TGCGCCAGCAGCCTTACACCCCCCCAGGGCTCTTCACCCCTCCACTTT.